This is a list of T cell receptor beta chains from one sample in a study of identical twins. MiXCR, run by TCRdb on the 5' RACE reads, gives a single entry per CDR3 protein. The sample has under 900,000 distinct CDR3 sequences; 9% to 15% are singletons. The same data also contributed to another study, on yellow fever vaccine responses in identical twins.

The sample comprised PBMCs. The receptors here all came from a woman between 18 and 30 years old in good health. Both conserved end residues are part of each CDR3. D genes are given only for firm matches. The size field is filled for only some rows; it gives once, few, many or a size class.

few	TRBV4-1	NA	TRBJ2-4	CASSQGAGQVGGLAKNIQYF	TGCGCCAGCAGCCAAGGGGCGGGCCAGGTTGGTGGCCTAGCCAAAAACATTCAGTACTTC
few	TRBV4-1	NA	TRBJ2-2	CASSQDWRGSTGELFF	TGCGCCAGCAGCCAAGATTGGCGGGGATCCACCGGGGAGCTGTTTTTT
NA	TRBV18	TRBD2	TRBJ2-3	CASSISGGPTDTQYF	TGTGCCAGCTCAATTTCGGGAGGGCCCACAGATACGCAGTATTTT
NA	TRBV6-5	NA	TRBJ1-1	CASSYGEGGPEAFF	TGTGCCAGCAGTTACGGGGAAGGGGGACCTGAAGCTTTCTTT
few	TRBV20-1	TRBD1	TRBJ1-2	CSAKTGVFYGYTF	TGCAGTGCTAAGACAGGGGTGTTCTATGGCTACACCTTC
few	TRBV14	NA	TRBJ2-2	CASSQEDSRHTGELFF	TGTGCCAGCAGCCAAGAGGATAGCCGCCACACCGGGGAGCTGTTTTTT
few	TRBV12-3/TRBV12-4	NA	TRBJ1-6	CASSLGGTANSPLHF	TGTGCCAGCAGTTTAGGGGGGACCGCAAATTCACCCCTCCACTTT
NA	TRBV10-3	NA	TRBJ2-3	CAISERADADTQYF	TGTGCCATCAGTGAGAGAGCCGACGCAGATACGCAGTATTTT
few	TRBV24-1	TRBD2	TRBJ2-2	CATSDLKGGPSTGELFF	TGTGCCACCAGTGATTTGAAGGGAGGGCCTAGCACCGGGGAGCTGTTTTTT
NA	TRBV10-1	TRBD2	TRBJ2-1	CASSELLAGPNEQFF	TGCGCCAGCAGTGAATTACTAGCGGGGCCCAATGAGCAGTTCTTC
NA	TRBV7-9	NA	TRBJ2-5	CASSRAGGGTQYF	TGTGCCAGCAGCCGTGCGGGTGGAGGGACCCAGTACTTC
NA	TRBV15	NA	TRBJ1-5	CATSGKASAFNQPQHF	TGTGCCACCAGCGGAAAGGCGTCCGCATTCAATCAGCCCCAGCATTTT
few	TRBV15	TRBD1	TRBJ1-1	CATSRLFIRTGAMNTEAFF	TGTGCCACCAGCAGACTATTCATTAGGACAGGGGCCATGAACACTGAAGCTTTCTTT
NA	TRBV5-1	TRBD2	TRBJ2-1	CASSISGGSPFF	TGCGCCAGCAGCATTAGCGGGGGAAGCCCGTTCTTC
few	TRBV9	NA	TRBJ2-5	CASSGGGQGETQYF	TGTGCCAGCTCCGGCGGAGGGCAGGGAGAGACCCAGTACTTC
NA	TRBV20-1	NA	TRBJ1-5	CSARGPGGGNQPQHF	TGCAGTGCTAGAGGTCCCGGCGGGGGCAATCAGCCCCAGCATTTT
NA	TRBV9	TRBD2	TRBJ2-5	CASSVAAGGSQETQYF	TGTGCCAGCAGCGTAGCAGCGGGGGGATCCCAAGAGACCCAGTACTTC
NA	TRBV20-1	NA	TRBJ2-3	CSARDPTRGDTDTQYF	TGCAGTGCTAGAGACCCGACTAGGGGAGACACAGATACGCAGTATTTT
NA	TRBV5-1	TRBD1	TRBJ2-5	CASSDATGGGQETQYF	TGCGCCAGCAGCGACGCTACAGGGGGCGGCCAAGAGACCCAGTACTTC
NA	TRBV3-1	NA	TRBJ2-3	CASSHRRDPSTDTQYF	TGTGCCAGCAGCCATCGGCGGGACCCTAGCACAGATACGCAGTATTTT
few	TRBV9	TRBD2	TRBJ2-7	CASSPSGGPPYEQYF	TGTGCCAGCAGCCCTAGCGGAGGCCCCCCCTACGAGCAGTACTTC
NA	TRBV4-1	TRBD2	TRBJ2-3	CASSQVQASGRDGADTQYF	TGCGCCAGCAGCCAAGTTCAGGCTAGCGGGAGAGACGGGGCAGATACGCAGTATTTT
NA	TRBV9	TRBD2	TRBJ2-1	CASSATSGYNEQFF	TGTGCCAGCAGCGCGACTAGCGGGTACAATGAGCAGTTCTTC
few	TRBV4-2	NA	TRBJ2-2	CASSPPDVGELFF	TGTGCCAGCAGCCCCCCTGACGTCGGGGAGCTGTTTTTT
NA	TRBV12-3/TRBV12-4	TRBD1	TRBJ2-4	CASRGQGAPNIQYF	TGTGCCAGCAGGGGACAGGGAGCCCCAAACATTCAGTACTTC
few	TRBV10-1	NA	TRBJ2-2	CASSIRGTGELFF	TGCGCCAGCAGTATCAGGGGCACCGGGGAGCTGTTTTTT
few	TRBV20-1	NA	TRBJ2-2	CSARGAENTGELFF	TGCAGTGCTCGGGGGGCTGAGAACACCGGGGAGCTGTTTTTT
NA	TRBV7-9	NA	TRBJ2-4	CASSLAGQWWYF	TGTGCCAGCAGCTTAGCCGGACAGTGGTGGTACTTC
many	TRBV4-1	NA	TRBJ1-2	CASSQADLNYGYTF	TGCGCCAGCAGCCAAGCCGACCTTAACTATGGCTACACCTTC
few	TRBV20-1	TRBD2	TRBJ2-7	CSAGTSGALSYEQYF	TGCAGTGCTGGGACTAGCGGGGCCCTCTCCTACGAGCAGTACTTC
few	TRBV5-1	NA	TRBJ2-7	CASSGRSAAYEQYF	TGCGCCAGCAGCGGGCGTTCGGCCGCCTACGAGCAGTACTTC
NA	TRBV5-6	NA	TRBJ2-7	CASSRPRLEQYF	TGTGCCAGCAGCCGACCACGACTCGAGCAGTACTTC
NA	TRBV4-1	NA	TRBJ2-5	CASSQVASETQYF	TGCGCCAGCAGCCAAGTGGCCTCGGAGACCCAGTACTTC
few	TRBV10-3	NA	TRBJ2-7	CAISEGREFEQYF	TGTGCCATCAGTGAGGGTAGGGAATTCGAGCAGTACTTC
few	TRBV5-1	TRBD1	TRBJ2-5	CASSFQGAAQETQYF	TGCGCCAGCAGCTTTCAGGGGGCAGCCCAAGAGACCCAGTACTTC
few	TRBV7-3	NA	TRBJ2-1	CASSLPGLREQFF	TGTGCCAGCAGCTTACCTGGGCTACGCGAGCAGTTCTTC
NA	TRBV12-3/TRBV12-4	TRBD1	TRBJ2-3	CVSSMDRFSTDTQYF	TGTGTCAGCAGTATGGACAGGTTTAGCACAGATACGCAGTATTTT
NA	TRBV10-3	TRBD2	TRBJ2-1	CAIRGTGGPSPSSYNEQFF	TGTGCCATCAGGGGGACGGGAGGGCCTTCCCCTAGCTCCTACAATGAGCAGTTCTTC
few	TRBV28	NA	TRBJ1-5	CASSLGQFRPVSFF	TGTGCCAGCAGCCTCGGACAGTTCCGACCCGTTAGCTTTTTT
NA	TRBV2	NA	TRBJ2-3	CASSEEYTDTQYF	TGTGCCAGCAGTGAGGAGTACACAGATACGCAGTATTTT
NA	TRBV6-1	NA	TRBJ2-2	CASTYISGNTGELFF	TGTGCCAGCACCTACATTTCGGGGAACACCGGGGAGCTGTTTTTT
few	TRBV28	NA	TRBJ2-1	CASSFRAQIYNEQFF	TGTGCCAGCAGTTTTAGAGCTCAGATATACAATGAGCAGTTCTTC
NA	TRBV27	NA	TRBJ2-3	CASSLDIQQITDTQYF	TGTGCCAGCAGTTTAGATATCCAGCAAATCACAGATACGCAGTATTTT
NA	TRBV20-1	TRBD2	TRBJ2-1	CSARDRSGSLYQQFF	TGCAGTGCTAGAGATCGAAGCGGGAGCCTCTATCAGCAGTTCTTC
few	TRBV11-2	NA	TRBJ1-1	CASSRFLNTEAFF	TGTGCCAGCAGCCGCTTTTTGAACACTGAAGCTTTCTTT
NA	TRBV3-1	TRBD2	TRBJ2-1	CASSQEVAGVDEQFF	TGTGCCAGCAGCCAAGAGGTAGCGGGAGTGGATGAGCAGTTCTTC
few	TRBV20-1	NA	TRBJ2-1	CSARAGSNEQFF	TGCAGTGCTAGAGCCGGCAGCAATGAGCAGTTCTTC
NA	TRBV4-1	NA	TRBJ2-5	CASSQDLAGRETQYF	TGCGCCAGCAGCCAAGATCTGGCAGGGCGGGAGACCCAGTACTTC
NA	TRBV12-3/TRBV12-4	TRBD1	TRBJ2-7	CASSFTTGGHEQYF	TGTGCCAGCAGTTTTACCACAGGGGGCCACGAGCAGTACTTC
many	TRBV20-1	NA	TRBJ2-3	CSALKGDTQYF	TGCAGTGCCCTAAAGGGGGATACGCAGTATTTT
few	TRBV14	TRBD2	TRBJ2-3	CASSPYSSGTQYF	TGTGCCAGCAGCCCTTACAGTAGCGGGACGCAGTATTTT
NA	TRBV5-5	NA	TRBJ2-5	CASSTSTGSSKETQYF	TGTGCCAGCAGCACTAGCACCGGGAGTTCCAAAGAGACCCAGTACTTC
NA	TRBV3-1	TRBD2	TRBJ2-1	CASRYGTSNTNEQFF	TGTGCCAGCAGATACGGGACTAGCAACACTAATGAGCAGTTCTTC
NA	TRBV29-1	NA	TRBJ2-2	CSVLVGRGNTGELFF	TGCAGCGTACTTGTCGGCAGGGGGAACACCGGGGAGCTGTTTTTT
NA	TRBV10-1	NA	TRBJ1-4	CASSDPRDGATNEKLFF	TGCGCCAGCAGTGACCCCCGGGACGGGGCAACTAATGAAAAACTGTTTTTT